A selection of T cell receptor beta chains follows, all from one sample in a study of spatial heterogeneity in lung cancer. TCRdb re-derived calls from the 5' RACE reads in MiXCR, one entry per CDR3 protein. Of 110,000 or so distinct CDR3 sequences listed, 10% to 14% are singletons. The source material was PBMCs, sampled at follow-up. The receptors were gathered from a female donor with early-stage non-small cell lung cancer. Each CDR3 is given with its conserved first and last residue. The D gene is left open where the match is weak. Not every row has a clone size; where given, it reads once, few, many or a size class.

v_call: TRBV28; clone_size: NA; d_call: TRBD1; j_call: TRBJ2-5; cdr3_aa: CASSQDRAYQETQYF; cdr3_nt: TGTGCCAGCAGCCAGGACAGGGCGTACCAAGAGACCCAGTACTTC
v_call: TRBV14; clone_size: few; d_call: NA; j_call: TRBJ2-5; cdr3_aa: CASSKRVSLRETQYF; cdr3_nt: TGTGCCAGCAGCAAACGTGTCAGCCTCCGAGAGACCCAGTACTTC
v_call: TRBV3-1; clone_size: few; d_call: NA; j_call: TRBJ1-3; cdr3_aa: CASSQDFYRVAGNTIYF; cdr3_nt: TGTGCCAGCAGCCAAGATTTTTACAGGGTAGCTGGAAACACCATATATTTT
v_call: TRBV28; clone_size: NA; d_call: NA; j_call: TRBJ1-1; cdr3_aa: CASSFLQPPEAFF; cdr3_nt: TGTGCCAGCAGTTTTTTACAGCCCCCAGAAGCTTTCTTT
v_call: TRBV3-1; clone_size: many; d_call: TRBD2; j_call: TRBJ2-5; cdr3_aa: CASSPGLAGQETQYF; cdr3_nt: TGTGCCAGCAGCCCGGGACTAGCGGGCCAAGAGACCCAGTACTTC
v_call: TRBV20-1; clone_size: NA; d_call: NA; j_call: TRBJ2-1; cdr3_aa: CSASPGNANEQFF; cdr3_nt: TGCAGTGCTTCACCAGGGAATGCCAATGAGCAGTTCTTC
v_call: TRBV28; clone_size: many; d_call: TRBD2; j_call: TRBJ2-5; cdr3_aa: CASSLGGAQETQYF; cdr3_nt: TGTGCCAGCAGTTTGGGAGGGGCCCAAGAGACCCAGTACTTC
v_call: TRBV4-3; clone_size: many; d_call: NA; j_call: TRBJ2-3; cdr3_aa: CASSPGSTDTQYF; cdr3_nt: TGCGCCAGCAGCCCCGGATCAACAGATACGCAGTATTTT
v_call: TRBV7-9; clone_size: NA; d_call: NA; j_call: TRBJ2-7; cdr3_aa: CASSPPRQYGYEQYF; cdr3_nt: TGTGCCAGCAGTCCCCCTCGGCAGTACGGGTACGAGCAGTACTTC
v_call: TRBV7-3; clone_size: NA; d_call: NA; j_call: TRBJ2-3; cdr3_aa: CASSLVQASHTQYF; cdr3_nt: TGTGCCAGCAGCTTAGTACAGGCTTCTCATACGCAGTATTTT
v_call: TRBV12-3/TRBV12-4; clone_size: few; d_call: NA; j_call: TRBJ1-1; cdr3_aa: CASTIRSGSEAFF; cdr3_nt: TGTGCCAGCACCATCAGAAGCGGATCTGAAGCTTTCTTT
v_call: TRBV19; clone_size: few; d_call: TRBD1; j_call: TRBJ2-2; cdr3_aa: CASRPGTGKTGELFF; cdr3_nt: TGTGCCAGCCGTCCAGGGACAGGGAAGACCGGGGAGCTGTTTTTT
v_call: TRBV6-5; clone_size: NA; d_call: TRBD2; j_call: TRBJ2-1; cdr3_aa: CASSYSGDRLAGDNEQFF; cdr3_nt: TGTGCCAGCAGTTACTCGGGCGATAGGCTAGCGGGCGACAATGAGCAGTTCTTC
v_call: TRBV12-3/TRBV12-4; clone_size: NA; d_call: NA; j_call: TRBJ2-1; cdr3_aa: CASSQLRKQFF; cdr3_nt: TGTGCCAGCAGTCAGTTGAGAAAGCAGTTCTTC
v_call: TRBV12-3/TRBV12-4; clone_size: NA; d_call: NA; j_call: TRBJ1-1; cdr3_aa: CASIPRTGVNTEAFF; cdr3_nt: TGTGCCAGCATTCCTAGAACCGGAGTGAACACTGAAGCTTTCTTT
v_call: TRBV12-3/TRBV12-4; clone_size: few; d_call: NA; j_call: TRBJ2-1; cdr3_aa: CASSSDYPYNEQFF; cdr3_nt: TGTGCCAGCAGTTCAGACTACCCCTACAATGAGCAGTTCTTC
v_call: TRBV29-1; clone_size: few; d_call: NA; j_call: TRBJ1-2; cdr3_aa: CSVEGLDGYTF; cdr3_nt: TGCAGCGTTGAAGGGCTAGATGGCTACACCTTC
v_call: TRBV9; clone_size: few; d_call: NA; j_call: TRBJ2-5; cdr3_aa: CASSVGAGLVETQYF; cdr3_nt: TGTGCCAGCAGCGTAGGTGCGGGCTTGGTGGAGACCCAGTACTTC
v_call: TRBV19; clone_size: NA; d_call: TRBD1; j_call: TRBJ1-1; cdr3_aa: CASRNWDRRSNTEAFF; cdr3_nt: TGTGCCAGTAGAAACTGGGACAGGAGGTCGAACACTGAAGCTTTCTTT
v_call: TRBV7-2; clone_size: NA; d_call: NA; j_call: TRBJ2-5; cdr3_aa: CASSRQAGAQETQYF; cdr3_nt: TGTGCCAGCAGCCGACAGGCGGGGGCCCAAGAGACCCAGTACTTC
v_call: TRBV4-1; clone_size: many; d_call: NA; j_call: TRBJ1-5; cdr3_aa: CASSLSVLGNQPQHF; cdr3_nt: TGCGCCAGCAGCCTCAGTGTACTGGGCAATCAGCCCCAGCATTTT
v_call: TRBV5-4; clone_size: many; d_call: NA; j_call: TRBJ2-3; cdr3_aa: CASSLVGPRDTQYF; cdr3_nt: TGTGCCAGCAGCTTGGTCGGGCCCCGAGATACGCAGTATTTT
v_call: TRBV19; clone_size: few; d_call: NA; j_call: TRBJ2-1; cdr3_aa: CASSTLPVGGNNEQFF; cdr3_nt: TGTGCCAGTAGCACCCTCCCGGTGGGCGGAAACAATGAGCAGTTCTTC
v_call: TRBV4-2; clone_size: NA; d_call: TRBD1; j_call: TRBJ1-4; cdr3_aa: CASSQAGTGNEKLFF; cdr3_nt: TGTGCCAGCAGCCAAGCCGGGACAGGGAATGAAAAACTGTTTTTT
v_call: TRBV12-3/TRBV12-4; clone_size: NA; d_call: NA; j_call: TRBJ2-5; cdr3_aa: CASSNTGRETQYF; cdr3_nt: TGTGCCAGCAGCAACACAGGGCGGGAGACCCAGTACTTC
v_call: TRBV7-9; clone_size: many; d_call: NA; j_call: TRBJ2-7; cdr3_aa: CASSLVGYEQYF; cdr3_nt: TGTGCCAGCAGCTTAGTAGGGTACGAGCAGTACTTC
v_call: TRBV11-2; clone_size: many; d_call: TRBD1; j_call: TRBJ2-7; cdr3_aa: CASSPTTGTGSYEQYF; cdr3_nt: TGTGCCAGCAGCCCTACGACCGGGACAGGGTCCTACGAGCAGTACTTC
v_call: TRBV5-1; clone_size: few; d_call: TRBD1; j_call: TRBJ1-2; cdr3_aa: CASSRDRSNYGYTF; cdr3_nt: TGCGCCAGCAGTCGGGACAGGAGCAACTATGGCTACACCTTC
v_call: TRBV2; clone_size: NA; d_call: NA; j_call: TRBJ1-2; cdr3_aa: CASSEQVGYTF; cdr3_nt: TGTGCCAGCAGTGAACAGGTCGGCTACACCTTC
v_call: TRBV7-9; clone_size: many; d_call: TRBD2; j_call: TRBJ2-5; cdr3_aa: CASSSSSLGLAGGETQYF; cdr3_nt: TGTGCCAGCAGCTCCTCCTCCCTTGGACTAGCGGGAGGAGAGACCCAGTACTTC
v_call: TRBV20-1; clone_size: few; d_call: NA; j_call: TRBJ1-5; cdr3_aa: CSARDLLGGQPQHF; cdr3_nt: TGCAGTGCTCGGGACCTCCTCGGAGGACAGCCCCAGCATTTT
v_call: TRBV7-2; clone_size: NA; d_call: NA; j_call: TRBJ2-1; cdr3_aa: CASSLARAGLYNEQFF; cdr3_nt: TGTGCCAGCAGCTTAGCTCGGGCGGGGTTATACAATGAGCAGTTCTTC
v_call: TRBV20-1; clone_size: NA; d_call: NA; j_call: TRBJ1-2; cdr3_aa: CSARDPPQGPLRGYTF; cdr3_nt: TGCAGTGCTAGAGACCCGCCCCAGGGGCCACTTCGAGGCTACACCTTC
v_call: TRBV15; clone_size: few; d_call: TRBD2; j_call: TRBJ2-2; cdr3_aa: CATSRVAGRAGELFF; cdr3_nt: TGTGCCACCAGCAGAGTAGCGGGAAGGGCCGGGGAGCTGTTTTTT